This T cell receptor beta chain emerged from a study of T cells after yellow fever vaccination. Study in general: Each low-cell-number fraction was prepared by means of SMART-Seq v4 Ultra Low Input.

Trimming left V 5 bases short and J 7 bases short, with 18 bases between. Germline CDR1 reads DFQATT; CDR2 reads SNEGSKA (reference sequence). The CDR3 is made up of 13 amino acids. This clonotype has at least ten counts. Its antigen is still unknown. Each CDR3 protein is one row after TCRdb ran MiXCR on the 5' RACE reads. The sample lists a few hundred thousand distinct CDR3 sequences; approximately 5.7% were seen once. Whole-study results and caveats: A weaker secondary response peaked on day 5, the primary on day 15. Clones from primary vaccination mostly reappeared after the booster (about 97% CD4, over 85% CD8). Shared CD4/CD8 clonotypes were a small share, likely from convergent recombination.

This chain uses TRBV20-1 with TRBJ2-7; D is unresolved. Sequenced here: PBMCs, sampled 5 days after the yellow fever booster vaccination. This sequence was found in a man aged 25-40 years who received the YFV17D yellow fever vaccine. The CDR3 spells CSASRTASNEQYF. CDR3 DNA: TGCAGTGCTTCTAGGACGGCCTCTAATGAGCAGTACTTC.